This TCR beta chain was recovered during a study of blood T cell repertoires in COVID-19. Germline CDR1 and CDR2: SGHTA and FQGTGA. The CDR3 is 14 amino acids. J lost 7 bases, V lost 3 bases, and 5 bases had no gene match. TCRdb's table, derived via immunoSEQ multiplex PCR, lists solely in-frame clones and lacks some. The sample includes 16,000 or so clones, more than 85% of them seen just once. The sample was peripheral blood. This rearrangement joins TRBV7-3 to TRBJ1-2, with 10 bases aligning to TRBD1. The sequence came from a human donor in a cohort sampled during active COVID-19. The CDR3 protein is CASSFTGTGVGYTF. The CDR3, as DNA: TGTGCCAGCAGCTTTACCGGGACAGGGGTTGGCTACACCTTC.